The 8 T cell receptor beta chains in this list originate from one sample, sequenced in a study of shared clonotypes between healthy human individuals. Here immunoSEQ multiplex PCR was the method, and the copy in TCRdb shows in-frame clones only, minus some. The table has 2,100,000 or so clones, approximately 94% seen once. Specimen: naive CD4+ T cells sorted from blood. The subset is: CD45RA+ positively selected. The receptors shown here come from a man aged 18 to 29 in good health.

The chain combines TRBV4-1 with TRBJ1-1; D is uncertain. Looked up from germline, CDR1 is MGHRA and CDR2 is YSYEKL. Trimming cost V 5 bases and J 0 bases, with 13 bases left between them. CDR3 size: 15 residues. CDR3 amino acids: CASSKGEGMNTEAFF. The CDR3 DNA follows: TGCGCCAGCAGCAAAGGAGAAGGAATGAACACTGAAGCTTTCTTT.

CDR3 residues: CATSRDPGSNTIYF. CDR3 nucleotide sequence: TGTGCCACCAGCAGAGATCCAGGGTCAAACACCATATATTTT. The rearrangement links TRBV15 to TRBJ1-3; tentative D call: TRBD1 (5 bases). This CDR3 contains 14 residues. The germline V gene has CDR1 LNHNV and CDR2 YYDKDF (reference sequence). Trimming left V 0 bases short and J 6 bases short, with 9 bases between.

The rearrangement uses TRBV9 and TRBJ1-2; 9 bases are shared with TRBD1. From germline, CDR1 is SGDLS and CDR2 YYNGEE. This CDR3 has 13 residues. Germline trimming cut 5 bases from V and 7 bases from J; bases unmatched to any gene: 6. CDR3 protein: CASRTGGTSGYTF. The CDR3 DNA reads TGTGCCAGCAGGACAGGGGGGACTTCTGGCTACACCTTC.

J is TRBJ2-1 and V is TRBV4-1; D is possibly TRBD2 (5 bases). V gave up 6 bases and J gave up 6 bases, with 15 bases separating them. CDR3 length: 14 amino acids. Germline V CDR1 and CDR2: MGHRA, YSYEKL. The CDR3 nucleotides read TGCGCCAGCAGTTACCCGGGAATTATCAATGAGCAGTTCTTC. Its translation: CASSYPGIINEQFF.

The chain combines TRBV5-1 with TRBJ2-5; 9 nucleotides match TRBD2. CDR1 SGHRS and CDR2 YFSETQ come from the germline V gene. The junction had 9 bases not matched to a gene; V was cut back by 4 bases and J by 2 bases. The CDR3 extends over 16 amino acids. In nucleotides, the CDR3 is TGCGCCAGCAGCCTCCTAGCGGGGCTCTCTCAAGAGACCCAGTACTTC. As protein: CASSLLAGLSQETQYF.

CDR3 in DNA: TGTGCCAGCAGTTACGACAACCGGGGGCAGTACTTC. This translates into CASSYDNRGQYF. The chain employs TRBV6-6 and TRBJ2-7, with a possible D match to TRBD2 (5 bases). The CDR3 spans 12 residues. Trimming cost V 2 bases and J 9 bases, with 11 bases left between them. Germline CDR1 is MNHNY and CDR2 is SVGAGI (reference sequence).

V usage is TRBV4-1 and J usage is TRBJ2-2, with no clear D. Trimming cost V 1 base and J 7 bases, with 10 bases left between them. Germline V gene data show CDR1 as MGHRA and CDR2 as YSYEKL. This CDR3 comprises 14 residues. The CDR3 DNA reads TGCGCCAGCAGCCAAGGCTACTTGGGCGGGGAGCTGTTTTTT. This codes for CASSQGYLGGELFF.

The rearrangement links TRBV10-1 to TRBJ1-5; D unresolved. Trimming left V 5 bases short and J 5 bases short, with 13 bases between. This CDR3 is 14 amino acids long. Germline CDR1 reads WNHNN; CDR2 reads SYGVQD (reference sequence). This CDR3 reads CASSNGNFDQPQHF. The CDR3 nucleotides read TGCGCCAGCAGTAACGGGAATTTTGATCAGCCCCAGCATTTT.